The 26 T cell receptor beta chains given below trace back to one sample, sequenced in a study of T cells in Graves' hyperthyroidism and ophthalmopathy. Template material for amplifying TCR beta CDR3 regions consisted of RNA transcripts. First-round RT-PCR of the TCR CDR3 relied on the HTBI primer set. Via MiXCR, TCRdb re-called the multiplex PCR reads, giving one row per CDR3 protein. The sample yields hundreds of thousands of distinct CDR3 sequences, roughly 14% seen once. The sequenced material came from blood. The receptors were sampled from a woman in her thirties or forties with Graves' ophthalmopathy.

The chain recombines TRBV12-3 or TRBV12-4 with TRBJ2-7, with a weak D call TRBD2 (7 bases). The CDR3 consists of 14 residues. V was clipped by 0 bases and J by 5 bases, with 11 bases between them. CDR3 residues: CASSLAGGLDEQYF. CDR3 nucleotide sequence: TGTGCCAGCAGTTTAGCGGGGGGGCTGGACGAGCAGTACTTC.

The chain is built from TRBV7-9 and TRBJ2-7, with 7 positions matching TRBD2. V gave up 7 bases and J gave up 7 bases; unmatched junction bases: 13. Germline V lookup: CDR1 SEHNR, CDR2 FQNEAQ (reference sequence). The CDR3 totals 14 residues. CDR3 bases: TGTGCCAGCACCTCGGGAGGAGACGCGCGGGAGCAGTACTTC. Its protein product is CASTSGGDAREQYF.

This clonotype was seen many times. The rearrangement links TRBV12-5 to TRBJ2-2; 7 nucleotides line up with TRBD1. Trimming removed 5 bases from V and 0 bases from J; junction bases left unmatched: 0. CDR3 length: 14 amino acids. Germline V gene sequence: CDR1 LGHNT, CDR2 FRNRAP. CDR3 DNA: TGTGCTAGTGGTGGACAGGCGAACACCGGGGAGCTGTTTTTT. This encodes CASGGQANTGELFF.

This clonotype has more than one count but fewer than ten. The rearrangement links TRBV28 to TRBJ2-2; possible D gene TRBD1, 5 bases. CDR3 length equals 14 residues. V lost 0 bases and J lost 4, with 6 bases in between. The germline V gene has CDR1 MDHEN and CDR2 SYDVKM. CDR3 nucleotide sequence: TGTGCCAGCAGTTTATGGACAGTCACCGGGGAGCTGTTTTTT. Its protein product is CASSLWTVTGELFF.

This clonotype was observed at least ten times. The chain has TRBV7-8 and TRBJ2-7; D gene ambiguous. CDR1 SGHVS and CDR2 FQNEAQ come from the germline V gene. V shed 5 bases and J shed 3 bases, with 5 bases lying between them. There are 11 residues in the CDR3. The CDR3 here is CASSVHYEQYF. CDR3 in DNA: TGTGCCAGCAGCGTCCACTACGAGCAGTACTTC.

At least ten counts were recorded for this clonotype. J is TRBJ1-2 and V is TRBV6-1; TRBD1 agrees at 8 bases. Trimming at V came to 6 bases and at J to 4 bases, leaving 4 bases not matched to a gene. This CDR3 is 13 amino acids long. CDR1 is MNHNS, CDR2 SASEGT, per germline. Here the CDR3 DNA reads TGTGCCAGCAGAACAACAGGGGGCTATGGCTACACCTTC. Translated, it gives CASRTTGGYGYTF.

This clonotype has ten or more counts. The chain has TRBV20-1 and TRBJ2-7; no firm D call. V lost 0 bases and J 2 bases, leaving 14 bases between the germline ends. Looked up from germline, CDR1 is DFQATT and CDR2 is SNEGSKA (reference sequence). This CDR3 contains 15 residues. CDR3: CSARDPGRRTYEQYF. The CDR3 DNA is TGCAGTGCTAGAGACCCCGGCAGGCGGACCTACGAGCAGTACTTC.

V is TRBV6-1 and J is TRBJ2-5, with TRBD2 identical over 13 bases. This CDR3 is built from 19 residues. V trimming: 0 bases; J trimming: 4 bases; junction bases outside the gene matches: 11. CDR1 is MNHNS, CDR2 SASEGT, per germline. CDR3 bases: TGTGCCAGCAGTGAAGCCACCCTCACTAGCGGGAGGGCCCTAGAGACCCAGTACTTC. Its translation is CASSEATLTSGRALETQYF.

This clonotype has a handful of counts. The chain carries TRBV3-1 and TRBJ2-5; D ambiguous. The CDR3 has 13 residues. Trimming took 1 base from V and 1 from J, leaving 4 bases between them. Germline CDR1 and CDR2: LGHDT and YNNKEL (reference sequence). The CDR3: CASSQVFQETQYF. The CDR3 DNA reads as TGTGCCAGCAGCCAAGTCTTCCAAGAGACCCAGTACTTC.

This clonotype has a count of ten or more. The chain recombines TRBV29-1 with TRBJ2-7, with 10 bases that match TRBD1. J lost 6 bases, V lost 1 base, and 9 bases had no gene match. The CDR3 runs to 15 residues. Germline loops: CDR1 SQVTM, CDR2 ANQGSEA. As DNA, the CDR3 is TGCAGCGTTGAAGGCCGGACAGGGGGACAAAGCGAGCAGTACTTC. Amino acids: CSVEGRTGGQSEQYF.

This clonotype was recorded at least ten times. This CDR3 reads CASSFEINTEAFF. The DNA for the CDR3 is TGTGCCAGCAGTTTTGAGATTAACACTGAAGCTTTCTTT. The J gene is TRBJ1-1, the V gene TRBV28; no clear D gene. The CDR3 contains 13 residues. The V gene lost 3 bases and the J gene lost 2 bases, with 7 bases spanning the gap. Germline V gives CDR1 MDHEN, CDR2 SYDVKM.

This clonotype appeared many times. The chain joins TRBV30 to TRBJ2-7; D is uncertain. The germline CDR1 and CDR2 sequences are GTSNPN and SVGIG (reference sequence). The CDR3 runs 11 residues. V was clipped by 4 bases and J by 3 bases, with 7 bases between them. CDR3 sequence (DNA): TGTGCCTGGAAGCAGGTCTACGAGCAGTACTTC. It is translated as CAWKQVYEQYF.

This clonotype has more than one count but fewer than ten. The rearrangement joins TRBV12-3 or TRBV12-4 to TRBJ2-7; 10 bases are a match to TRBD1. CDR3 length: 18 amino acids. Unmatched junction bases numbered 12, after V lost 3 bases and J lost 1 base. CDR3 amino acids: CASSFSGQGNIESYEQYF. For the CDR3, the DNA is TGTGCCAGCAGTTTCTCGGGACAGGGGAATATCGAGTCCTACGAGCAGTACTTC.

This clonotype came up many times. The gene calls are TRBV2 and TRBJ1-6; tentatively, D is TRBD1 (6 bases). Trimming shortened V by 1 base and J by 9 bases, and 10 bases separated the two germline ends. The CDR3 loop spans 14 amino acids. CDR1 and CDR2 from the germline V gene are SNHLY and FYNNEI. For the CDR3, the DNA is TGTGCCAGCAGTGAAGGGCAGGGGTCTTCACCCCTCCACTTT. Its translation is CASSEGQGSSPLHF.

At least ten counts were recorded for this clonotype. The V gene is TRBV10-3, the J gene TRBJ1-2, with D perhaps TRBD1 (6 bases). The CDR3 has 16 amino acids. Trimming pared 3 bases from V and 4 bases from J, leaving 18 bases between. Germline CDR1 and CDR2: ENHRY and SYGVKD. The CDR3 region has the DNA TGTGCCATCAGTGAATCCCGGGGGCGAGGGCCCTATGGCTACACCTTC. Amino acid sequence: CAISESRGRGPYGYTF.

This clonotype was picked up many times. The chain combines TRBV7-8 with TRBJ2-2; D gene uncertain. The germline V and J ends were trimmed by 6 bases and 4 bases, with 9 bases remaining between them. This CDR3 is built from 13 residues. CDR1 is SGHVS and CDR2 is FQNEAQ in the germline V gene. The CDR3: CASSEDRTGELFF. Here the CDR3 DNA reads TGTGCCAGCAGTGAGGACCGCACCGGGGAGCTGTTTTTT. Full variable domain (outside the CDR3, taken from reference TRBV7-8 and TRBJ2-2): GAGVSQSPRYKVAKRGQDVALRCDPISGHVSLFWYQQALGQGPEFLTYFQNEAQLDKSGLPSDRFFAERPEGSVSTLKIQRTQQEDSAVYLCASSEDRTGELFFGEGSRLTVL.

This clonotype was counted between two and nine times. V gene TRBV18 combines with J gene TRBJ1-1; D gene unclear. Germline V lookup: CDR1 KGHSH, CDR2 LQKENI. The CDR3 loop spans 14 amino acids. V lost 10 bases and J 1 base, leaving 16 bases between the germline ends. CDR3 amino acids: CATEPWRENTEAFF. The CDR3 nucleotides read TGTGCCACCGAACCCTGGAGGGAGAACACTGAAGCTTTCTTT. Based on the CDR3 plus reference TRBV18 and TRBJ1-1, the full variable domain is NAGVMQNPRHLVRRRGQEARLRCSPMKGHSHVYWYRQLPEEGLKFMVYLQKENIIDESGMPKERFSAEFPKEGPSILRIQQVVRGDSAAYFCATEPWRENTEAFFGQGTRLTVV.

This chain's CDR3 is CSPRPGGGELFF. The CDR3 DNA sequence: TGCAGCCCTCGACCGGGAGGGGGGGAGCTGTTTTTT. This chain links TRBV20-1 with TRBJ2-2; TRBD2 matches at 8 bases. The length of the CDR3 is 12 residues. CDR1 is DFQATT and CDR2 is SNEGSKA in the germline V gene (reference sequence).

This sequence joins TRBV27 and TRBJ2-7; TRBD2 agrees at 8 bases. The length of the CDR3 is 14 residues. Looked up from germline, CDR1 is MNHEY and CDR2 is SMNVEV (reference sequence). V shed 8 bases, J shed 6 bases, and the junction held 12 bases outside the gene matches. The CDR3 coding sequence is TGTGCCAGCCGTTGGGCAGCGGGAGAGGGCGAGCAGTACTTC. Amino acid sequence: CASRWAAGEGEQYF.

The sample holds many counts of this clonotype. Compared with germline, one end of the junction differs, possibly owing to a read error. The chain is built from TRBV6-5 and TRBJ2-2; D tentatively reads TRBD1 or TRBD2 (5 bases each). The germline V gene has CDR1 MNHEY and CDR2 SVGAGI. The CDR3 covers 11 residues. The CDR3 is CASSYEGELFF. The DNA of the CDR3 is TGTGCCAGCAGTTACGAAGGGGAGCTGTTCTTT.

J is TRBJ2-7 and V is TRBV20-1, with D uncertain. This CDR3 has 13 amino acids. Germline V gene data show CDR1 as DFQATT and CDR2 as SNEGSKA (reference sequence). V was pared by 3 bases and J by 6 bases, with 15 bases between. DNA of the CDR3: TGCAGTGCTAGCTTAGAGCCTCAGAGCGAGCAGTACTTC. Translation: CSASLEPQSEQYF.

This clonotype was observed many times. The chain uses TRBV6-2 or TRBV6-3 and TRBJ2-7; D is unclear. V shed 0 bases and J shed 2 bases, with 8 bases lying between them. The CDR3 has 14 amino acids. Germline V gene lookup returns CDR1 MNHEY and CDR2 SVGEGT. The CDR3 reads CASSYSQVTYEQYF. The CDR3 region has the DNA TGTGCCAGCAGTTACTCTCAGGTGACCTACGAGCAGTACTTC.

This clonotype was recorded many times. The genes are TRBV11-2 and TRBJ1-2; D ambiguous. The ends were cut back, 5 bases at V and 8 bases at J, with 12 bases in the middle. Germline values: CDR1 SGHAT, CDR2 FQNNGV. The CDR3 runs 12 residues. In DNA form, the CDR3 reads TGTGCCAGCAGCATCAATGGTTGGGGCTACACCTTC. Amino acid sequence: CASSINGWGYTF.

This clonotype was counted many times. The chain joins TRBV19 to TRBJ1-5; possible D gene TRBD1, 6 bases. Germline V gene lookup returns CDR1 LNHDA and CDR2 SQIVND (reference sequence). V was pared by 5 bases and J by 3 bases, with 11 bases between. This CDR3 is built from 14 residues. The CDR3 sequence is CASSQGQLNQPQHF. The CDR3 DNA reads as TGTGCCAGTAGTCAGGGACAACTCAATCAGCCCCAGCATTTT.

V usage is TRBV14 and J usage is TRBJ1-6; D is unclear. Germline V CDR1 and CDR2: SGHDN, FVKESK. The CDR3 loop spans 15 amino acids. Deletions cut 11 bases from V and 7 bases from J, with 21 bases between. The CDR3 coding sequence is TGTGCCTCCCAGTCCGCGGGCCACTACAATTCACCCCTCCACTTT. Its translation is CASQSAGHYNSPLHF.

The sample holds many counts of this clonotype. The chain joins TRBV19 to TRBJ2-1, with a tentative D call TRBD2 (5 bases). This CDR3 region has 14 residues. Trimming took 4 bases from V and 3 from J, leaving 10 bases between them. Germline CDR1 reads LNHDA; CDR2 reads SQIVND (reference sequence). The CDR3 protein is CASSSGSVYNEQFF. The CDR3 coding sequence is TGTGCCAGTAGTAGTGGGAGTGTCTACAATGAGCAGTTCTTC.